This T cell receptor (beta chain) was recorded in a study of human T cells and chemical hapten exposure. Study findings and constraints: With regard to DPC sensitization, TCRs above 1 in 1000 frequency did not change.

Note on this clonotype: Its target is unknown.

TCRdb independently ran MiXCR on the RACE reads; one entry per CDR3 protein. The data show 150,000 to 200,000 distinct CDR3 sequences, more than 20% seen once. Indicated time point: patch test 3, about 24 weeks after DPC sensitization. The treatment here: therapeutic diphenylcyclopropenone sensitization with weekly scalp DPC. The material sequenced was whole blood, taken in connection with sensitization to the hapten diphenylcyclopropenone (DPC). The TCR sequence derives from a woman between 40 and 50 years old with alopecia areata. Some clones in this sample may be carry-over from other donors' samples.

The CDR3 reads CASTYSRSWGAENTGELFF. The CDR3 DNA is TGTGCCAGCACCTATTCGCGAAGTTGGGGGGCGGAGAACACCGGGGAGCTGTTTTTT. This chain joins TRBV7-9 and TRBJ2-2; D may correspond to TRBD1 or TRBD2 (6 bases each). The V and J ends lost 7 bases and 1 base respectively, with 25 bases between them. CDR1 and CDR2 from the germline V gene are SEHNR and FQNEAQ (reference sequence). This CDR3 region has 19 residues.